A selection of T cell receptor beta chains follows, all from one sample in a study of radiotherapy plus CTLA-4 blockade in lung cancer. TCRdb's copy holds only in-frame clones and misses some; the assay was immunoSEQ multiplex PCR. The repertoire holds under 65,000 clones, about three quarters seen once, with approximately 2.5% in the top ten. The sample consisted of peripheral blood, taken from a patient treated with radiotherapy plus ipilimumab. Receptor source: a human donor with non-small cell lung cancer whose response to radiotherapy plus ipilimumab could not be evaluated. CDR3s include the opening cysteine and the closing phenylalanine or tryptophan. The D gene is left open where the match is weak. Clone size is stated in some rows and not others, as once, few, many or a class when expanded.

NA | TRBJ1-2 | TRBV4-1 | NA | CASSQGYGSMAGDGYTF | TGCGCCAGCAGCCAAGGATATGGGAGCATGGCAGGAGATGGCTACACCTTC
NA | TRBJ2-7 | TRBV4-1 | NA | CASSQGLVPGYEQYF | TGCGCCAGCAGCCAAGGACTAGTGCCGGGCTACGAGCAGTACTTC
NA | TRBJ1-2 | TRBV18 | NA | CASSPVYRDITYYTF | TGTGCCAGCTCACCTGTATATCGGGACATTACCTACTACACCTTC
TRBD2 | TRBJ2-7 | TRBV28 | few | CASSLGGIQVNEQYF | TGTGCCAGCAGTCTGGGGGGGATACAGGTTAACGAGCAGTACTTC
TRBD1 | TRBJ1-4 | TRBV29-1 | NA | CSARTGGEKLFF | TGCAGCGCGAGGACAGGGGGGGAAAAACTGTTTTTT
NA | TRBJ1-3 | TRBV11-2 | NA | CASSFGGSTIYF | TGTGCCAGCAGCTTCGGAGGGAGCACCATATATTTT
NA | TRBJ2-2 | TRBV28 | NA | CASRRGPQGTNTGELFF | TGTGCCAGCAGGCGGGGGCCCCAAGGAACAAACACCGGGGAGCTGTTTTTT
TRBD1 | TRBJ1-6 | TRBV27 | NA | CASSTKYDRVDSPLHF | TGTGCCAGCAGTACGAAATACGACAGGGTTGATTCACCCCTCCACTTT
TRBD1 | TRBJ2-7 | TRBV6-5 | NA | CASRTDRGYEQYF | TGTGCCAGCAGGACAGACAGGGGCTACGAGCAGTACTTC
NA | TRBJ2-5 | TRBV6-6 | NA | CASSYSRETQYF | TGTGCCAGCAGTTACTCGAGGGAGACCCAGTACTTC
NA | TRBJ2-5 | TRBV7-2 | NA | CASSLGPGGETQYF | TGTGCCAGCAGCTTAGGTCCCGGGGGAGAGACCCAGTACTTC
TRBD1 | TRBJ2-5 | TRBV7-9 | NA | CASSWNLDRGQETQYF | TGTGCCAGCAGCTGGAACCTTGACAGGGGGCAAGAGACCCAGTACTTC
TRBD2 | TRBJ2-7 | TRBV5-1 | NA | CASNTPGTTTGSYEQYF | TGCGCCAGCAATACACCGGGGACTACTACTGGTTCCTACGAGCAGTACTTC
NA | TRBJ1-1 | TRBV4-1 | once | CASSQERRRHFF | TGCGCCAGCAGCCAAGAAAGGAGGAGGCATTTCTTT
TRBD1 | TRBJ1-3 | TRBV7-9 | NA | CASSTTGAPGNTIYF | TGTGCCAGCAGCACTACAGGGGCTCCTGGAAACACCATATATTTT
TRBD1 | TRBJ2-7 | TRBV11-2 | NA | CASSLEEGAEQYF | TGTGCCAGCAGCTTAGAAGAGGGGGCCGAGCAGTACTTC
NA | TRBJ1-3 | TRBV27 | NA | CASSSTGSSGNTIYF | TGTGCCAGCAGTTCAACAGGTTCCTCTGGAAACACCATATATTTT
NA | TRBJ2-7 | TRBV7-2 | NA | CASSLVRDREQYF | TGTGCCAGCAGCTTAGTGCGGGACCGCGAGCAGTACTTC
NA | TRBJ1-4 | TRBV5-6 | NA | CASSGLGRLNEKLFF | TGTGCCAGCAGCGGATTGGGCAGGCTTAATGAAAAACTGTTTTTT
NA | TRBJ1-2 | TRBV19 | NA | CASRLAQQRYGYTF | TGTGCCAGTAGGCTCGCACAGCAACGCTATGGCTACACCTTC
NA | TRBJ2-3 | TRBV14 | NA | CASSQLTGITDTQYF | TGTGCCAGCAGCCAACTCACGGGGATAACAGATACGCAGTATTTT
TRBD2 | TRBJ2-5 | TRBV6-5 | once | CASSYTVAGGETQYF | TGTGCCAGCAGTTACACGGTAGCGGGAGGAGAGACCCAGTACTTC
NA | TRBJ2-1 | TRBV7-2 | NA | CASSPQGGGQAQFF | TGTGCCAGCAGCCCCCAGGGGGGGGGACAGGCGCAGTTCTTC
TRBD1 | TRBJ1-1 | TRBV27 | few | CASRSGLGDRANTEAFF | TGTGCCAGCAGATCGGGCCTTGGGGACAGAGCAAACACTGAAGCTTTCTTT
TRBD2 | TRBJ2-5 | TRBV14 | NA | CASSQQGLAKETQYF | TGTGCCAGCAGCCAGCAGGGACTAGCGAAAGAGACCCAGTACTTC
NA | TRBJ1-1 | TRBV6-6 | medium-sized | CASSRGFRTEAFF | TGTGCCAGCAGTAGGGGTTTTAGGACTGAAGCTTTCTTT
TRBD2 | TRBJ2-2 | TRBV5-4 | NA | CASSLRAIAGVTGELFF | TGTGCCAGCAGCTTGAGGGCTATAGCGGGGGTGACCGGGGAGCTGTTTTTT
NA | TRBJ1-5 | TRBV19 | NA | CASVLSFSVHQPQHF | TGTGCCAGCGTACTAAGTTTCAGCGTCCATCAGCCCCAGCATTTT
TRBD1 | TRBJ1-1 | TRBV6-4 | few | CASSRTGNTEAFF | TGTGCCAGCAGCCGGACAGGTAACACTGAAGCTTTCTTT
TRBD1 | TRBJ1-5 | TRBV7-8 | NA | CASSLTGGVQPQHF | TGTGCCAGCAGCTTAACAGGGGGGGTTCAGCCCCAGCATTTT
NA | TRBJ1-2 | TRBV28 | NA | CASNRRGGYTF | TGTGCCAGCAATAGGAGAGGTGGCTACACCTTC
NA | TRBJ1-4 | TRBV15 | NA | CATAKDSTNEKLFF | TGTGCCACAGCTAAGGACTCAACTAATGAAAAACTGTTTTTT